This is a list of T cell receptor beta chains from one sample in a study of cytomegalovirus exposure and HLA in healthy donors. Assay used: immunoSEQ multiplex PCR; TCRdb lists only in-frame clones, some missing. Found here are 120,000 or so clones, 65% to 75% of them singletons; the top ten hold approximately 5.4%. The sequenced sample was PBMCs. Receptors were obtained from a woman between 45 and 60 years old in good health and CMV-seropositive. Both conserved end residues are part of each CDR3. A D gene is named only where the DNA matches it firmly. Clone size is not always given. Where it is, it says once, few, many or a class for expanded clones.

CDR3 protein: CASSETGGWNEKLFF
D gene: NA
V gene: TRBV11-3
clone size: NA
J gene: TRBJ1-4

CDR3 protein: CASSKDRGDTQYF
D gene: TRBD1
V gene: TRBV6-1
clone size: NA
J gene: TRBJ2-3

CDR3 protein: CPSSLGDYQAGELFF
D gene: TRBD2
V gene: TRBV7-2
clone size: NA
J gene: TRBJ2-2

CDR3 protein: CASSGGRRDYGYTF
D gene: NA
V gene: TRBV2
clone size: few
J gene: TRBJ1-2

CDR3 protein: CASRGTSGKEGEQYF
D gene: TRBD2
V gene: TRBV27
clone size: NA
J gene: TRBJ2-7

CDR3 protein: CSANSGLETQYF
D gene: NA
V gene: TRBV29-1
clone size: NA
J gene: TRBJ2-5

CDR3 protein: CASSWIGWPLNTEAFF
D gene: NA
V gene: TRBV6-5
clone size: NA
J gene: TRBJ1-1

CDR3 protein: CASSNGLLQYF
D gene: NA
V gene: TRBV6-5
clone size: NA
J gene: TRBJ2-7

CDR3 protein: CASSPGGSDNQPQHF
D gene: TRBD1
V gene: TRBV5-4
clone size: NA
J gene: TRBJ1-5

CDR3 protein: CASSPGQGSYTF
D gene: TRBD1
V gene: TRBV19
clone size: NA
J gene: TRBJ1-2

CDR3 protein: CASSPSGDYGYTF
D gene: NA
V gene: TRBV18
clone size: once
J gene: TRBJ1-2

CDR3 protein: CASGRGGTEAFF
D gene: NA
V gene: TRBV12-5
clone size: NA
J gene: TRBJ1-1

CDR3 protein: CASSEQAPYNEQFF
D gene: NA
V gene: TRBV5-1
clone size: NA
J gene: TRBJ2-1

CDR3 protein: CASSDGGQEAWGNIQYF
D gene: NA
V gene: TRBV2
clone size: NA
J gene: TRBJ2-4

CDR3 protein: CASSLQLEAFF
D gene: NA
V gene: TRBV5-8
clone size: NA
J gene: TRBJ1-1

CDR3 protein: CPSGGRTGEVNEQYF
D gene: NA
V gene: TRBV6-1
clone size: NA
J gene: TRBJ2-7

CDR3 protein: CASRATGRSNKLFF
D gene: TRBD1
V gene: TRBV19
clone size: NA
J gene: TRBJ1-4

CDR3 protein: CASSDGVRPQHF
D gene: NA
V gene: TRBV10-2
clone size: once
J gene: TRBJ1-5

CDR3 protein: CSVSPGGGRSNYGYTF
D gene: NA
V gene: TRBV29-1
clone size: NA
J gene: TRBJ1-2

CDR3 protein: CASSEGTGTDGYTF
D gene: TRBD1
V gene: TRBV14
clone size: NA
J gene: TRBJ1-2

CDR3 protein: CASSRVGAALNTEAFF
D gene: NA
V gene: TRBV18
clone size: NA
J gene: TRBJ1-1

CDR3 protein: CASSPSGQGTSGYTF
D gene: NA
V gene: TRBV16
clone size: NA
J gene: TRBJ1-2

CDR3 protein: CATSRLTQRGTDTQYF
D gene: NA
V gene: TRBV15
clone size: NA
J gene: TRBJ2-3

CDR3 protein: CASSLGQGETQYF
D gene: TRBD1
V gene: TRBV4-1
clone size: NA
J gene: TRBJ2-5

CDR3 protein: CASSPRGAIMSQPQHF
D gene: NA
V gene: TRBV10-2
clone size: NA
J gene: TRBJ1-5

CDR3 protein: CASSLWGDQETQYF
D gene: NA
V gene: TRBV5-1
clone size: few
J gene: TRBJ2-5

CDR3 protein: CASSQVAWEGPYAPLHF
D gene: NA
V gene: TRBV4-1
clone size: NA
J gene: TRBJ1-6

CDR3 protein: CASSPSSGVSSYEQYF
D gene: TRBD2
V gene: TRBV28
clone size: once
J gene: TRBJ2-7

CDR3 protein: CASSLGGQATYEQYF
D gene: TRBD1
V gene: TRBV5-1
clone size: NA
J gene: TRBJ2-7

CDR3 protein: CASSLDTSGVLGGANVLTF
D gene: TRBD2
V gene: TRBV4-1
clone size: NA
J gene: TRBJ2-6

CDR3 protein: CASSLAEGQGTEAFF
D gene: NA
V gene: TRBV14
clone size: NA
J gene: TRBJ1-1

CDR3 protein: CASRAGTSGADEQYF
D gene: TRBD2
V gene: TRBV19
clone size: NA
J gene: TRBJ2-7

CDR3 protein: CASSERGDTQYF
D gene: NA
V gene: TRBV6-1
clone size: NA
J gene: TRBJ2-3

CDR3 protein: CSVGMGRSDTQYF
D gene: NA
V gene: TRBV29-1
clone size: few
J gene: TRBJ2-3

CDR3 protein: CASSIAAAKNIQYF
D gene: NA
V gene: TRBV19
clone size: few
J gene: TRBJ2-4

CDR3 protein: CATSSVGQGGTEAFF
D gene: TRBD1
V gene: TRBV15
clone size: NA
J gene: TRBJ1-1

CDR3 protein: CASTTEGLVQETQYF
D gene: NA
V gene: TRBV6-1
clone size: NA
J gene: TRBJ2-5

CDR3 protein: CAATMAGEKLFF
D gene: NA
V gene: TRBV6-5
clone size: NA
J gene: TRBJ1-4

CDR3 protein: CASSGGERGTDTQYF
D gene: NA
V gene: TRBV2
clone size: NA
J gene: TRBJ2-3

CDR3 protein: CASSLAGLAANTGELFF
D gene: TRBD2
V gene: TRBV5-6
clone size: NA
J gene: TRBJ2-2

CDR3 protein: CASSLRTGWDTQYF
D gene: NA
V gene: TRBV21-1
clone size: NA
J gene: TRBJ2-3

CDR3 protein: CASSSPRTSGEDTQYF
D gene: TRBD2
V gene: TRBV11-2
clone size: few
J gene: TRBJ2-3

CDR3 protein: CASSLTGGAPADTQYF
D gene: TRBD2
V gene: TRBV28
clone size: NA
J gene: TRBJ2-3

CDR3 protein: CASRLDRGRSRWTDTQYF
D gene: TRBD1
V gene: TRBV5-6
clone size: NA
J gene: TRBJ2-3

CDR3 protein: CASSFRGGNEQFF
D gene: NA
V gene: TRBV6-5
clone size: NA
J gene: TRBJ2-1

CDR3 protein: CASSWGTGNNQPQHF
D gene: NA
V gene: TRBV6-5
clone size: few
J gene: TRBJ1-5

CDR3 protein: CATQLGGTGVSYEQYF
D gene: TRBD1
V gene: TRBV5-4
clone size: NA
J gene: NA

CDR3 protein: CASRGLAGGNTGELFF
D gene: TRBD2
V gene: TRBV2
clone size: once
J gene: TRBJ2-2

CDR3 protein: CASVNPGEGTGELFF
D gene: TRBD2
V gene: TRBV19
clone size: NA
J gene: TRBJ2-2

CDR3 protein: CASSLGLVRNEQFF
D gene: NA
V gene: TRBV14
clone size: few
J gene: TRBJ2-1

CDR3 protein: CASSLGPAGHSSGNTIYF
D gene: NA
V gene: TRBV5-6
clone size: NA
J gene: TRBJ1-3

CDR3 protein: CASRNRQITEAFF
D gene: NA
V gene: TRBV7-9
clone size: few
J gene: TRBJ1-1

CDR3 protein: CASSLEWGQRNTEAFF
D gene: NA
V gene: TRBV11-2
clone size: many
J gene: TRBJ1-1

CDR3 protein: CASSPSGGALETQYF
D gene: TRBD2
V gene: TRBV4-3
clone size: NA
J gene: TRBJ2-5

CDR3 protein: CASSTEVYEKLFF
D gene: NA
V gene: TRBV7-9
clone size: NA
J gene: TRBJ1-4

CDR3 protein: CASSSSDTQYF
D gene: NA
V gene: TRBV27
clone size: NA
J gene: TRBJ2-3

CDR3 protein: CASSILRDTEAFF
D gene: NA
V gene: TRBV19
clone size: NA
J gene: TRBJ1-1

CDR3 protein: CASGLPDLYEQYF
D gene: NA
V gene: TRBV7-2
clone size: NA
J gene: TRBJ2-7

CDR3 protein: CASSYGGGAETQYF
D gene: NA
V gene: TRBV6-5
clone size: NA
J gene: TRBJ2-5

CDR3 protein: CASSLGEAATNEKLFF
D gene: NA
V gene: TRBV5-4
clone size: NA
J gene: TRBJ1-4